The T cell receptor (beta chain) under discussion was sequenced for a study of OX40 agonist ivuxolimab in advanced cancers. Findings and limits, study-wide: Also present in some nonresponders was a low level of normalized T-cell clonal expansion.

V was cut by 7 bases and J by 7 bases, with 10 bases left in between. CDR1 is LNHDA and CDR2 is SQIVND in the germline V gene (reference sequence). The CDR3 has 11 amino acids. Of note for this clone: The antigen is unknown.

Profiling relied on immunoSEQ multiplex PCR, and the TCRdb table lists in-frame clones only, not all of them. The top ten hold about 2.5% of the sample, which has around 30,000 clones, about four fifths seen once. The chain is built from TRBV19 and TRBJ1-1; D possibly corresponds to TRBD1 (6 bases). This sequence originates from an adult with an advanced solid tumor such as melanoma, head and neck, liver or kidney cancer. Sequencing was performed on CD4+ or CD8+ T cells sorted from blood, taken in a trial of the OX40 agonist ivuxolimab. This chain's CDR3 is CASKDRREAFF. DNA of the CDR3: TGTGCCAGTAAGGACAGACGTGAAGCTTTCTTT.